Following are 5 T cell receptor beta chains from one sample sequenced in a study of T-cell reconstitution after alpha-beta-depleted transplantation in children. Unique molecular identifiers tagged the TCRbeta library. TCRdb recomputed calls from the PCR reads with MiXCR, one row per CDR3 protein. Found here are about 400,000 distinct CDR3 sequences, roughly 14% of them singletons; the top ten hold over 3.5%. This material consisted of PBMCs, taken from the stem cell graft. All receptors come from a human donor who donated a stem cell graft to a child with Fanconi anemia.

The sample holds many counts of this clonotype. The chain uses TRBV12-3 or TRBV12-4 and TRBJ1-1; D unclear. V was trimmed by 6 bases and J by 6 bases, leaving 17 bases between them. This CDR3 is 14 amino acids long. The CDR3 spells CASRGPGSNAEAFF. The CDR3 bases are TGTGCCAGCAGAGGGCCGGGCTCCAACGCTGAAGCTTTCTTT.

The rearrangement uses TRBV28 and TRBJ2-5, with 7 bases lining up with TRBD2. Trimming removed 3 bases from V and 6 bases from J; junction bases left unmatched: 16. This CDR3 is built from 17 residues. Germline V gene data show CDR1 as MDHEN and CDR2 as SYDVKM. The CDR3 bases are TGTGCCAGCAGTTTGTTGGCGGGGGTCGGTAAGAAAAAGACCCAGTACTTC. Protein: CASSLLAGVGKKKTQYF.

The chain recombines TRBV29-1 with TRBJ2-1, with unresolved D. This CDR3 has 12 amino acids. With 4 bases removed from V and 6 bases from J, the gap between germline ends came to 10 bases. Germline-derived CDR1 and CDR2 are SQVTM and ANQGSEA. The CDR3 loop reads CSVATSVNEQFF. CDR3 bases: TGCAGCGTTGCAACATCGGTCAATGAGCAGTTCTTC.

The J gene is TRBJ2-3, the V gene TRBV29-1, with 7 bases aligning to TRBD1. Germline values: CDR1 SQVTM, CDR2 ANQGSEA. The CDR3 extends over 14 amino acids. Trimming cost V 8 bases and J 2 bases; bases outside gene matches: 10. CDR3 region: CSSKQGSHTDTQYF. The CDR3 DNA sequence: TGCAGCTCAAAACAGGGGAGCCACACAGATACGCAGTATTTT.

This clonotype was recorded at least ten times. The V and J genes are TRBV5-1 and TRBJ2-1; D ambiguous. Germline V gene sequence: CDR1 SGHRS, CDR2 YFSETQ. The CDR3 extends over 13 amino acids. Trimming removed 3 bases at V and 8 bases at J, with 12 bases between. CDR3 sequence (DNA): TGCGCCAGCAGCTCGCGTGCGGCGGATGAGCAGTTCTTC. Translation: CASSSRAADEQFF. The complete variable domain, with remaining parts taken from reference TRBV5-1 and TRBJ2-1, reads KAGVTQTPRYLIKTRGQQVTLSCSPISGHRSVSWYQQTPGQGLQFLFEYFSETQRNKGNFPGRFSGRQFSNSRSEMNVSTLELGDSALYLCASSSRAADEQFFGPGTRLTVL.